This TCR beta chain was sequenced for a study of CD8+ T cells in alopecia areata. This CDR3 comprises 13 residues. V lost 1 base and J 4 bases, leaving 7 bases between the germline ends. Germline V lookup: CDR1 MGHDK, CDR2 SYGVNS. To note about this clone: Antigen specificity is unknown.

Sequencing relied on a cDNA template that was reverse transcribed from extracted RNA. Produced via immunoSEQ multiplex PCR; TCRdb's table is partial and in-frame only. The table shows roughly 190,000 clones, with more than 50% occurring only once. Treatment specified: oral pan-JAK inhibitor, 5-10 mg twice daily. The study's findings and limits: On tofacitinib, scalp and blood still held many of the expanded lesional clones. Compared with normal scalp, lesional scalp had higher clonality and more expanded CD8+ clones.

The J gene is TRBJ1-2, the V gene TRBV25-1; D unclear. The sequence was collected from a human donor with alopecia areata. Sequenced material: CD4+ T cells sorted from blood, taken at week 24, from a patient treated with tofacitinib. As DNA, the CDR3 is TGTGCCAGCAGTGAATTCCAGGCCTATGGCTACACCTTC. Its protein product is CASSEFQAYGYTF.